What follows are 10 T cell receptor beta chains derived from one specimen sequenced in a study of human T cells and chemical hapten exposure. Using its own MiXCR run on the RACE reads, TCRdb lists one record per CDR3 protein. This sample has over 30,000 distinct CDR3 sequences; less than 9% occur once, and the top ten carry about 1.2%. Stated time point: pre-sensitization, week 0. Treatment given: therapeutic diphenylcyclopropenone sensitization with weekly scalp DPC. This specimen was whole blood, taken in connection with sensitization to the hapten diphenylcyclopropenone (DPC). The receptors here all came from a woman aged 45-59 years with alopecia areata. Some clones in this sample may be carry-over from other donors' samples.

This clonotype was seen repeatedly, ten times or more. V usage is TRBV7-2 and J usage is TRBJ2-3, with a tentative D call TRBD1 (6 bases). Trimming took 8 bases from V and 7 from J, leaving 16 bases between them. CDR1 SGHTA and CDR2 FQGNSA come from the germline V gene. This CDR3 is built from 13 residues. CDR3 sequence: CASQQGESNTQYF. The CDR3 DNA follows: TGTGCCAGCCAACAGGGAGAATCGAATACGCAGTATTTT.

This clonotype occurred many times. The chain links TRBV11-2 to TRBJ1-1; no firm D call. The V gene lost 5 bases and the J gene lost 0 bases, with 13 bases spanning the gap. Germline V gives CDR1 SGHAT, CDR2 FQNNGV. The CDR3 spans 15 residues. The CDR3 loop is CASSPRLGMNTEAFF. The CDR3 nucleotides are TGTGCCAGCAGCCCCCGACTTGGGATGAACACTGAAGCTTTCTTT.

J is TRBJ2-3 and V is TRBV28, with D possibly matching TRBD1 (5 bases). CDR3 size: 15 residues. Looked up from germline, CDR1 is MDHEN and CDR2 is SYDVKM. V was clipped by 0 bases and J by 3 bases, with 10 bases between them. The CDR3 DNA follows: TGTGCCAGCAGTTTATGGGCAGGGCCTACAGATACGCAGTATTTT. This sequence encodes CASSLWAGPTDTQYF.

This clonotype came up many times. This rearrangement joins TRBV5-1 to TRBJ2-6; D perhaps matches TRBD1 (6 bases). In germline, CDR1 is SGHRS, CDR2 YFSETQ. CDR3 size: 16 residues. Trimming took 2 bases from V and 0 from J, leaving 9 bases between them. The DNA for the CDR3 is TGCGCCAGCAGCTTAACAGGGAGCTCTGGGGCCAACGTCCTGACTTTC. Its translation: CASSLTGSSGANVLTF.

This clonotype was seen more than once but under ten times. The chain uses TRBV29-1 and TRBJ2-7; 11 bases are shared with TRBD2. V lost 3 bases, J lost 6 bases, and 7 bases stayed unmatched. The CDR3 runs 14 residues. Looked up from germline, CDR1 is SQVTM and CDR2 is ANQGSEA. The CDR3 DNA follows: TGCAGCGTTGACTTCCTAGCGGGGGGAAGCGAGCAGTACTTC. It encodes CSVDFLAGGSEQYF.

This clonotype was counted many times. This chain links TRBV29-1 with TRBJ2-3, with 7 bases that match TRBD1. The junction had 4 bases not matched to a gene; V was cut back by 2 bases and J by 8 bases. The CDR3 consists of 12 residues. Germline V gene lookup returns CDR1 SQVTM and CDR2 ANQGSEA. The CDR3 coding sequence is TGCAGCGTTGAACAGGGACAGAGTACGCAGTATTTT. Residues: CSVEQGQSTQYF.

This clonotype was detected many times. The genes are TRBV14 and TRBJ1-2; 11 nucleotides agree with TRBD1. The CDR3 sequence is 15 residues long. Germline values: CDR1 SGHDN, CDR2 FVKESK. J was trimmed by 4 bases and V by 3 bases; bases with no gene match: 4. The CDR3 nucleotides are TGTGCCAGCAGCCAGCGGGACAGGGGGGCCTATGGCTACACCTTC. Translated, it gives CASSQRDRGAYGYTF.

At least ten counts were recorded for this clonotype. This chain uses TRBV18 with TRBJ2-1; 9 positions agree with TRBD2. Germline V gives CDR1 KGHSH, CDR2 LQKENI. The CDR3 extends over 16 amino acids. After removal of 1 base from V and 5 bases from J, the junction contained 6 bases not matched to a gene. The CDR3 loop reads CASSPLGTSWNNEQFF. Written as DNA, the CDR3 is TGTGCCAGCTCACCACTCGGGACTAGCTGGAACAATGAGCAGTTCTTC.

This clonotype occurred many times. The chain couples TRBV4-3 to TRBJ1-1; D unresolved. Germline lookup yields CDR1 LGHNA and CDR2 YSLEER. The V and J ends lost 4 bases and 4 bases respectively, with 16 bases between them. The CDR3 totals 15 residues. CDR3 residues: CASSPVRAGRTEAFF. CDR3 DNA: TGCGCCAGCAGCCCAGTGAGGGCCGGGCGCACTGAAGCTTTCTTT.

About this clonotype itself: Just one base apart from a much larger clone, this may be a read error. The chain recombines TRBV11-2 with TRBJ2-7; no clear D gene. This CDR3 spans 13 amino acids. CDR1 and CDR2 from the germline V gene are SGHAT and FQNNGV. CDR3 nucleotide sequence: TGTGCCGGCAGCTTCTCCTTCTCCTACGAGCAGTACTTC. This encodes CAGSFSFSYEQYF.